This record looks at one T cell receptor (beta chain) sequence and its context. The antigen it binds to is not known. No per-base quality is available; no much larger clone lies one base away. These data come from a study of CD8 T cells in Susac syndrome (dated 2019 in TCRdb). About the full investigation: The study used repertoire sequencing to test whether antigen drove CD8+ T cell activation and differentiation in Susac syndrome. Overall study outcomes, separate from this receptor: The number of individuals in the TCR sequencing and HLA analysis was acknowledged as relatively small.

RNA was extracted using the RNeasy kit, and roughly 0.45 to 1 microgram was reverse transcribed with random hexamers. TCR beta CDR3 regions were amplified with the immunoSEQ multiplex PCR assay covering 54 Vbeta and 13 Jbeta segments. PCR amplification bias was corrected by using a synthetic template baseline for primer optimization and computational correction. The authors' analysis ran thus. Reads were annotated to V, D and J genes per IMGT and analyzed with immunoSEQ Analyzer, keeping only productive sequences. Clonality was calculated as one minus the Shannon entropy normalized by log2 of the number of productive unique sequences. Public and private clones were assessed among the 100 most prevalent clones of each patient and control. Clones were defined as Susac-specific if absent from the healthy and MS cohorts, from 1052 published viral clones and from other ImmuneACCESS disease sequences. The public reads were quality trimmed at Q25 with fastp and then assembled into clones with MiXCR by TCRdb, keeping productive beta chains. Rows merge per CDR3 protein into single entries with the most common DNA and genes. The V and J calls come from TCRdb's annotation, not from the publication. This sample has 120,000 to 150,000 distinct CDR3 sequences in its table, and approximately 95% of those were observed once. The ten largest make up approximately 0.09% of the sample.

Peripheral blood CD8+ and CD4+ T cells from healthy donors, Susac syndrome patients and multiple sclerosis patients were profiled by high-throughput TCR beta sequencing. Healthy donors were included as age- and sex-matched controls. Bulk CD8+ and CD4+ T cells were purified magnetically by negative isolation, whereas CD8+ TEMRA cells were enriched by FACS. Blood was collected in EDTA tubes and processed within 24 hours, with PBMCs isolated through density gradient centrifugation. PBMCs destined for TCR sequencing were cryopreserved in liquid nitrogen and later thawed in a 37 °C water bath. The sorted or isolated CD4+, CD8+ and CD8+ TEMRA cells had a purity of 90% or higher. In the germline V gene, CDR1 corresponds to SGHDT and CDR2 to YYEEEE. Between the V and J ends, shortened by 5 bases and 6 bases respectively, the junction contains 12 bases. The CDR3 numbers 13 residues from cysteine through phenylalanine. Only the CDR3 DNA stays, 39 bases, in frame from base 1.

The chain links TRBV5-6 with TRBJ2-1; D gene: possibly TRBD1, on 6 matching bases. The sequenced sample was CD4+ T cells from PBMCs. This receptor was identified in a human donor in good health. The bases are TGTGCCAGCAGACAAACAGGGTTCAATGAGCAGTTCTTC. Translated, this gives CASRQTGFNEQFF. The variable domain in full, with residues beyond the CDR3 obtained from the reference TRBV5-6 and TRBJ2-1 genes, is DAGVTQSPTHLIKTRGQQVTLRCSPKSGHDTVSWYQQALGQGPQFIFQYYEEEERQRGNFPDRFSGHQFPNYSSELNVNALLLGDSALYLCASRQTGFNEQFFGPGTRLTVL.